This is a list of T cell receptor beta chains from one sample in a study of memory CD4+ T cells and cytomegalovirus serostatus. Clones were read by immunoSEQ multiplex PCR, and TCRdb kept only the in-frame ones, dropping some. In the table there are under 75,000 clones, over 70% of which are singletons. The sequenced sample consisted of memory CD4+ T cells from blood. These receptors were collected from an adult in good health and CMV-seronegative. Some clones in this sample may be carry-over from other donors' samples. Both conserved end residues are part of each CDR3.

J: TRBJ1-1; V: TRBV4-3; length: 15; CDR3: CASSQDWGAGTEAFF
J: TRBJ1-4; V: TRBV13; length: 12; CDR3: CASSLSGEKLFF
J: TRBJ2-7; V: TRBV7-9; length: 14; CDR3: CASSFEGETYEQYF
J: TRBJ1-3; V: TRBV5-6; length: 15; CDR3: CASSASGVAGNTTYF
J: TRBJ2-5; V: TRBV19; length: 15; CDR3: CASSIYGTGVETQYF
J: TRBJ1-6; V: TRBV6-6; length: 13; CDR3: CASTQDIISPLHF
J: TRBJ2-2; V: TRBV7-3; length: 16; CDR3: CASSLTGLAGAGELFF
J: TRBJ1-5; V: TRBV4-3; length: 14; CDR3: CASSQVRGIQPQHF
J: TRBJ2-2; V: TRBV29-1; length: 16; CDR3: CSVEGLAGMNTGELFF
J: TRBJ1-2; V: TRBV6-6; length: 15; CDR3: CASSPRSTAPRGYTF
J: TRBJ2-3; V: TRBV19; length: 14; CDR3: CASSPGQGTDTQYF
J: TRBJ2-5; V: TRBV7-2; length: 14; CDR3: CASSRLAGRETQYF
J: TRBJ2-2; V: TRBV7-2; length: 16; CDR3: CASSRPTGPNTGELFF
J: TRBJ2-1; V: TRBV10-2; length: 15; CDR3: CASSEDRSSYNEQFF
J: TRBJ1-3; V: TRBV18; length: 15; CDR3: CASSRERPAGNTIYF
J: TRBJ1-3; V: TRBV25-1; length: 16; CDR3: CASSSRAGLSGNTIYF
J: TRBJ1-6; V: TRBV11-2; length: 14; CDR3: CASREQGANSPLHF
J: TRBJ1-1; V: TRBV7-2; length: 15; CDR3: CASSLGDRRNTEAFF
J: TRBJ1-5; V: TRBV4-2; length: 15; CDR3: CASSPGGAGNQPQHF
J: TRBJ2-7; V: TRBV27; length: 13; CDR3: CASSLRATYEQYF
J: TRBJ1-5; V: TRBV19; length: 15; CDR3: CASTPTGDSNQPQHF
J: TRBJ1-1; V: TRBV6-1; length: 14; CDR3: CASSIIGSDTEAFF
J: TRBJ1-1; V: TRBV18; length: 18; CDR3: CASSPDGWGSHLNTEAFF
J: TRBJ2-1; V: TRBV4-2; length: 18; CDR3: CASSQDYLRRWSYNEQFF
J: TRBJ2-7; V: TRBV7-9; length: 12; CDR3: CASSLEVGEQYF
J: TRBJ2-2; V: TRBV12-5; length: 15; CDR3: CASGLVLGNTGELFF
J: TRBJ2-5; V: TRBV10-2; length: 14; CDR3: CASSEWGGGETQYF
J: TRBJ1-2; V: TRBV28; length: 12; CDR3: CASSYNLYGYTF
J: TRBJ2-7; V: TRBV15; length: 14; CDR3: CATSRGTGPYEQYF